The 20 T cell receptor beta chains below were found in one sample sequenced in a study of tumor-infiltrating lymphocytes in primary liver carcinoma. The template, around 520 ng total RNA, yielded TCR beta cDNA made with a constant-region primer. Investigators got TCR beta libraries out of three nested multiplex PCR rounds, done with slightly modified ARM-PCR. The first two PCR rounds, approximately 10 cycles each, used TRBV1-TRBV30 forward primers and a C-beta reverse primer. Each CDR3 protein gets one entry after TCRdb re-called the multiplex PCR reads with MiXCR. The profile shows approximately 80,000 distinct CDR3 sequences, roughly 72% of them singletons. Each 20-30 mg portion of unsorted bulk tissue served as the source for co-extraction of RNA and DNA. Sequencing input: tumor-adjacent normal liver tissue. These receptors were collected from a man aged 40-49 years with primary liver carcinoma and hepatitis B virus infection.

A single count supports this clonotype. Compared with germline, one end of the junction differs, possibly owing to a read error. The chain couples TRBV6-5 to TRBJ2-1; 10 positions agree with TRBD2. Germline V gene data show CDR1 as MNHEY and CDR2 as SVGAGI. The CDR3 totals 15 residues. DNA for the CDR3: TGCGCCAGCGGTTACTGGACTAGCGGCTACAATGAGCAGTTCTTC. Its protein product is CASGYWTSGYNEQFF.

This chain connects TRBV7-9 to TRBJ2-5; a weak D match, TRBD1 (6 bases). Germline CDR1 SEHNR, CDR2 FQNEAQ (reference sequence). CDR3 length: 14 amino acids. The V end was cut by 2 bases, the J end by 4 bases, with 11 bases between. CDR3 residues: CASSLSRGAETQYF. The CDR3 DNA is TGTGCCAGCAGCTTATCCAGGGGAGCAGAGACCCAGTACTTC.

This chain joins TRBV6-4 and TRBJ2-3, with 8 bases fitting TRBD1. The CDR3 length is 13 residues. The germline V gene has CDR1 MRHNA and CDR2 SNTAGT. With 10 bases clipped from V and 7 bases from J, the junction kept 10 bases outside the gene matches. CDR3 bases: TGTGCCATCGGGCAGGGGGCAGAATATACGCAGTATTTT. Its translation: CAIGQGAEYTQYF.

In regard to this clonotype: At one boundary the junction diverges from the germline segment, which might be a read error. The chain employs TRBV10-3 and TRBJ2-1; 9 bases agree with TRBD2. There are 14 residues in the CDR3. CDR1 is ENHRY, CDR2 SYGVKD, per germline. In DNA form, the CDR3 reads TGTGCCATCAATTTAGCGGGAGTGAACAAAGAGCAGTTCTTC. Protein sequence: CAINLAGVNKEQFF.

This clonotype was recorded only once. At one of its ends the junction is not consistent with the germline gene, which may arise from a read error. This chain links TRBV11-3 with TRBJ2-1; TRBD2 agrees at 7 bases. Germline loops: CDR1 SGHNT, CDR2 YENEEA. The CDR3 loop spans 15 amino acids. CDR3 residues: CAGSLGVSGHNGQFF. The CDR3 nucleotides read TGTGCCGGCAGCTTAGGAGTTAGCGGGCATAATGGGCAGTTCTTC.

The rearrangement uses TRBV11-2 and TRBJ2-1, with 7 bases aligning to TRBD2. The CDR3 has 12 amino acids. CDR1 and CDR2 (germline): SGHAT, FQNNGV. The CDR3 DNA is TGTGTCGGCAGCTTAGAACTAGCGGAGCAGTTCTTC. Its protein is CVGSLELAEQFF.

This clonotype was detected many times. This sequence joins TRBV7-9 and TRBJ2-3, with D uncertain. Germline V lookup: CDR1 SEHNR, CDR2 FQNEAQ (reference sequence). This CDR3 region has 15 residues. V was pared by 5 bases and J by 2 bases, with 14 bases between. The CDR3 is CASSPRRPDTDTQYF. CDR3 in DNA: TGTGCCAGCAGCCCAAGGCGGCCTGACACAGATACGCAGTATTTT.

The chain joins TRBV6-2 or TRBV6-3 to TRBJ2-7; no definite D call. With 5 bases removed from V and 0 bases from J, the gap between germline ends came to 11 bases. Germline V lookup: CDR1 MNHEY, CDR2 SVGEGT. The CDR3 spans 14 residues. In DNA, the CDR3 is TGTGCCAGCAGTCCCGAAACCCCCTCCTACGAGCAGTACTTC. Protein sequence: CASSPETPSYEQYF.

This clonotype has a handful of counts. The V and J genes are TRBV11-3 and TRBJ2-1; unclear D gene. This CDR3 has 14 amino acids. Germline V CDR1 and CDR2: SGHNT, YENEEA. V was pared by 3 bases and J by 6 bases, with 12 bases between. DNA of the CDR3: TGTGCCAGCAGCTTGGGCGTCTCGAGCAATGAGCAGTTCTTC. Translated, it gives CASSLGVSSNEQFF.

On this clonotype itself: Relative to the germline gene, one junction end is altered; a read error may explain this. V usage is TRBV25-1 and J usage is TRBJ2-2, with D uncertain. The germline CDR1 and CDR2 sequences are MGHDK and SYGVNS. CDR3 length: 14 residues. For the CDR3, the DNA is TGTGCCTGCAGTGAGAGAACAGACATCGGGGAGCTGTTTTTT. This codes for CACSERTDIGELFF.

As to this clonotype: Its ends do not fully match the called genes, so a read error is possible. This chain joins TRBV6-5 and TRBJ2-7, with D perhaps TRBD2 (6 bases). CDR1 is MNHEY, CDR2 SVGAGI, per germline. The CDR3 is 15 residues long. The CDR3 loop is CAISPAGTFLAEQYF. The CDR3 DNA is TGTGCCATCAGTCCGGCCGGGACTTTTCTAGCCGAGCAGTACTTC.

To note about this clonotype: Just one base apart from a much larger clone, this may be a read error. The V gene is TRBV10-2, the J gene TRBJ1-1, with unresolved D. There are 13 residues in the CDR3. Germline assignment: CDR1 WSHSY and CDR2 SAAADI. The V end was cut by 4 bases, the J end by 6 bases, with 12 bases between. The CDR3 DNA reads TGCGCCAGCAGTGCGACTGGACCTTCTGAAGCTTTCTTT. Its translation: CASSATGPSEAFF.

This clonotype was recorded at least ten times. Here the CDR3 reads CASSSGQNHEQYF. The CDR3 nucleotides read TGTGCCAGCAGTTCGGGACAAAACCACGAGCAGTACTTC. The rearrangement joins TRBV12-3 or TRBV12-4 to TRBJ2-7; the D gene is possibly TRBD1 (6 bases). The V and J ends lost 4 bases and 5 bases respectively, with 12 bases between them. The CDR3 has 13 amino acids.

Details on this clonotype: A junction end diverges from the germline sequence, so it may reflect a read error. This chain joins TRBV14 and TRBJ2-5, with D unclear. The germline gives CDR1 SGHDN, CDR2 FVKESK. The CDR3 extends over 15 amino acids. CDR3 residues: CASSQDLVIQETRYF. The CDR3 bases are TGTGCCAGCAGCCAAGATCTAGTCATTCAAGAGACCCGGTACTTC.

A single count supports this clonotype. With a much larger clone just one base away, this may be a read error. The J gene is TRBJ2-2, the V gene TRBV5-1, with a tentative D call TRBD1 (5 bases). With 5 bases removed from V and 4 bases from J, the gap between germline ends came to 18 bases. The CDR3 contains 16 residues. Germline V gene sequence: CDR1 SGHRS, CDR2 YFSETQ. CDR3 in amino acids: CASSVVQGGSTGELFF. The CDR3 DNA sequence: TGCGCCAGCAGTGTCGTCCAGGGTGGTAGCACCGGGGAGCTGTTTTTT.

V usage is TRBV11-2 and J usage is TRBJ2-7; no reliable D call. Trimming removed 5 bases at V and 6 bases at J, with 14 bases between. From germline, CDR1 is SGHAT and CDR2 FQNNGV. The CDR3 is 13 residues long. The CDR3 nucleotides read TGTGCCAGCAGCCCCGGAGAGGCTAGCGAGCAGTACTTC. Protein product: CASSPGEASEQYF.

CDR3 in DNA: TGTGCCAGTAGTGTCGGGCATGGGGTAAGGACTGAAGCTTTCTTT. Translated, it gives CASSVGHGVRTEAFF. The rearrangement uses TRBV19 and TRBJ1-1; no clear D gene. Germline CDR1 and CDR2: LNHDA and SQIVND (reference sequence). Trimming took off 5 bases at V and 5 bases at J, with 18 bases between the two ends. The CDR3 covers 15 residues. Looking up the rest from reference TRBV19 and TRBJ1-1 gives the full variable domain: DGGITQSPKYLFRKEGQNVTLSCEQNLNHDAMYWYRQDPGQGLRLIYYSQIVNDFQKGDIAEGYSVSREKKESFPLTVTSAQKNPTAFYLCASSVGHGVRTEAFFGQGTRLTVV.

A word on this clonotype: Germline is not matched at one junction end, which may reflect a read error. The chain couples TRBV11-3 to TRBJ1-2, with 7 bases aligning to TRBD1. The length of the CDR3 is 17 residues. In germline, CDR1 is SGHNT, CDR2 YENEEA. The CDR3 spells CASGPPTYRGTNYGYTF. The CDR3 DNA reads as TGTGCCAGCGGCCCTCCTACTTACAGGGGAACTAACTATGGCTACACCTTT. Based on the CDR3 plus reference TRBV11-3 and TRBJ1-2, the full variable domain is EAGVVQSPRYKIIEKKQPVAFWCNPISGHNTLYWYLQNLGQGPELLIRYENEEAVDDSQLPKDRFSAERLKGVDSTLKIQPAELGDSAVYLCASGPPTYRGTNYGYTFGSGTRLTVV.

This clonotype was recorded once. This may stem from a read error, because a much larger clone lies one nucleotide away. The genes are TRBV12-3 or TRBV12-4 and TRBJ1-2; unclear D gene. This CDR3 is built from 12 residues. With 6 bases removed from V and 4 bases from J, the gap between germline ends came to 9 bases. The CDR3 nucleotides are TGTGCCAGCAGCATAGGGAGCTATGGCTACACCTTC. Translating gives CASSIGSYGYTF.

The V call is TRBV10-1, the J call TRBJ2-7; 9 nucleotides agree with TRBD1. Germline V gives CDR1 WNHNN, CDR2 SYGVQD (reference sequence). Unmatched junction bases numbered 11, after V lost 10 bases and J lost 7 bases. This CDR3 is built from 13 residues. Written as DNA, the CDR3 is TGCGCCATCCACGGACAGGGGTGGCATGAGCAGTACTTC. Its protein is CAIHGQGWHEQYF.